The T cell receptor beta chain under discussion was sequenced for a study of blood T cell repertoires in COVID-19. V lost 5 bases and J lost 7; bases outside the gene matches: 6. The CDR3 is made up of 13 amino acids. CDR1 is MDHEN, CDR2 SYDVKM, per germline. Participants were aged 18 to 89 years, lived in about 26 US areas, and enrolled virtually. Per the original data handling: Counts of nucleated cells, estimated from reference gene primer amplification, were obtained. Sequencing used immunoSEQ multiplex PCR; TCRdb keeps in-frame clones, though not all of them. V and J calls and clone size come straight from that table; D and trimming were deduced from the DNA. The profile shows 200,000 to 250,000 clones, 80% of them singletons.

This sequence was found in a man aged 25-45 years with acute COVID-19. This chain uses TRBV28 with TRBJ1-2; 8 positions match TRBD1. Sequencing was done on a sample of PBMCs or T cells enriched from blood (not recorded which). The CDR3 is CASSLQGAGGYTF. The CDR3 nucleotides are TGTGCCAGCAGTCTTCAGGGGGCCGGTGGCTACACCTTC.